Each of the 18 T cell receptor beta chains below was sequenced from the same sample in a study of T cells in Graves' hyperthyroidism and ophthalmopathy. RNA transcripts were the template for amplifying TCR beta CDR3 regions. In the first-round RT-PCR of the TCR CDR3, the HTBI primer set was used. Each CDR3 protein is one row after TCRdb ran MiXCR on the multiplex PCR reads. This sample yields about 330,000 distinct CDR3 sequences, of which 12% to 15% are seen a single time; about a third belongs to the top ten. Sequencing used blood. The receptors stem from a woman aged 40 to 50 with Graves' ophthalmopathy.

This clonotype has only a few counts. The genes are TRBV2 and TRBJ1-5; D may be TRBD1 (5 bases). The CDR3 length is 15 residues. Between the trimmed V and J ends, which lost 6 bases and 4 bases, there was a span of 16 bases. In germline, CDR1 is SNHLY, CDR2 FYNNEI. CDR3 DNA: TGTGCCAGCAGAGCCGGGACGTCCATGAATCAGCCCCAGCATTTT. It translates to CASRAGTSMNQPQHF. Complete variable domain (other parts from reference TRBV2 and TRBJ1-5): EPEVTQTPSHQVTQMGQEVILRCVPISNHLYFYWYRQILGQKVEFLVSFYNNEISEKSEIFDDQFSVERPDGSNFTLKIRSTKLEDSAMYFCASRAGTSMNQPQHFGDGTRLSIL.

The rearrangement uses TRBV6-2 or TRBV6-3 and TRBJ2-7; D may be TRBD1 (6 bases). The germline V gene encodes CDR1 MNHEY and CDR2 SVGEGT. CDR3 length: 13 residues. The V and J ends lost 6 bases and 6 bases respectively, with 15 bases between them. CDR3 nucleotide sequence: TGTGCCAGCAGGGACAGTACCTGGATCGAGCAGTACTTC. Translating gives CASRDSTWIEQYF.

This clonotype was observed many times. V usage is TRBV6-1 and J usage is TRBJ2-2, with D hard to call. Deletions cut 4 bases from V and 0 bases from J, with 9 bases between. Germline V lookup: CDR1 MNHNS, CDR2 SASEGT. This CDR3 region has 15 residues. CDR3 sequence reads: CASSAYTSNTGELFF. The CDR3 DNA reads TGTGCCAGCAGTGCCTACACTTCGAACACCGGGGAGCTGTTTTTT.

This clonotype was picked up many times. The V and J genes are TRBV19 and TRBJ2-1, with TRBD2 identical over 8 bases. The CDR3 length is 17 residues. With 0 bases clipped from V and 6 bases from J, the junction kept 10 bases outside the gene matches. The germline gives CDR1 LNHDA, CDR2 SQIVND (reference sequence). CDR3 sequence reads: CASSIDHGLALVNEQFF. The CDR3 DNA reads as TGTGCCAGTAGTATAGATCACGGACTAGCCCTAGTCAATGAGCAGTTCTTC.

Ten or more counts support this clonotype. The germline gene is not matched at one end of the junction; a read error may be the cause. This chain connects TRBV19 to TRBJ1-5; no clear D. This CDR3 has 12 residues. CDR1 is LNHDA, CDR2 SQIVND, per germline (reference sequence). CDR3 residues: CASSIGNQPQHF. DNA for the CDR3: TGTGCCAGTAGTATAGGCAACCAGCCCCAGCATTTT.

The gene calls are TRBV6-6 and TRBJ2-2; TRBD2 aligns across 11 bases. This CDR3 region has 16 residues. Germline CDR1 reads MNHNY; CDR2 reads SVGAGI (reference sequence). V lost 1 base and J lost 4; bases outside the gene matches: 2. CDR3 sequence: CASSYLAGGGTGELFF. The CDR3 nucleotides are TGTGCCAGCAGTTACTTAGCGGGAGGGGGCACCGGGGAGCTGTTTTTT.

A few counts support this clonotype. V and J are TRBV12-3 or TRBV12-4 and TRBJ2-2; D is unclear. The CDR3 length is 13 residues. V shed 8 bases and J shed 7 bases, with 14 bases lying between them. The CDR3 protein is CASAGQLYGELFF. As DNA, the CDR3 is TGTGCCAGCGCCGGGCAGTTATACGGGGAGCTGTTTTTT.

This clonotype was counted a few times. This chain connects TRBV20-1 to TRBJ2-7; 11 bases line up with TRBD2. Germline lookup yields CDR1 DFQATT and CDR2 SNEGSKA (reference sequence). Losses at the gene ends were 5 bases for V and 0 bases for J; bases not matched to a gene: 6. This CDR3 is built from 15 residues. Written as DNA, the CDR3 is TGCAGTGCTTTCCGGCTAGCGGGAGGCTCCTACGAGCAGTACTTC. This encodes CSAFRLAGGSYEQYF.

Many counts were recorded for this clonotype. The chain is built from TRBV12-5 and TRBJ1-1; possibly TRBD1 for D (6 bases). The CDR3 is 15 residues long. Between the trimmed V and J ends, which lost 2 bases and 2 bases, there was a span of 12 bases. Germline CDR1 is LGHNT and CDR2 is FRNRAP. CDR3 sequence reads: CASGLSTGINTEAFF. DNA for the CDR3: TGTGCTAGTGGTTTGAGTACAGGGATTAACACTGAAGCTTTCTTT. Full variable domain (remainder filled in from reference TRBV12-5 and TRBJ1-1): DARVTQTPRHKVTEMGQEVTMRCQPILGHNTVFWYRQTMMQGLELLAYFRNRAPLDDSGMPKDRFSAEMPDATLATLKIQPSEPRDSAVYFCASGLSTGINTEAFFGQGTRLTVV.

Only a few counts were recorded for this clonotype. The rearrangement uses TRBV29-1 and TRBJ1-2; D possibly corresponds to TRBD1 (5 bases). This CDR3 has 13 amino acids. The V end lost 7 bases, the J end lost 2 bases, and 14 bases lay between the germline ends. Germline CDR1 is SQVTM and CDR2 is ANQGSEA. CDR3 amino acids: CSALPGPNYGYTF. The CDR3 DNA sequence: TGCAGCGCGCTTCCGGGGCCCAACTATGGCTACACCTTC.

This clonotype was recorded at least ten times. Here the CDR3 DNA reads TGCGCCAGCAGCACCCGCGGGGGGACCATCTACGAGCAGTACTTC. It yields the protein CASSTRGGTIYEQYF. V and J are TRBV5-1 and TRBJ2-7; 8 nucleotides line up with TRBD2. The J segment lost 3 bases and the V segment lost 4 bases, leaving 9 bases of the junction unmatched. The CDR3 totals 15 residues. Germline CDR1 and CDR2: SGHRS and YFSETQ.

This clonotype was seen a few times. This chain joins TRBV27 and TRBJ2-2, with D perhaps matching TRBD2 (7 bases). CDR1 is MNHEY and CDR2 is SMNVEV in the germline V gene (reference sequence). The germline V and J ends were trimmed by 2 bases and 4 bases, with 17 bases remaining between them. The CDR3 extends over 17 amino acids. The DNA for the CDR3 is TGTGCCAGCAGTTTAGGTCCGGTCGGGGGGCCCACCGGGGAGCTGTTTTTT. Protein product: CASSLGPVGGPTGELFF.

This clonotype came up many times. This chain links TRBV11-2 with TRBJ1-1, with no clear D. Germline V gives CDR1 SGHAT, CDR2 FQNNGV. The length of the CDR3 is 14 residues. Trimming left V 5 bases short and J 4 bases short, with 14 bases between. CDR3 region: CASSPERVSTEAFF. DNA for the CDR3: TGTGCCAGCAGCCCGGAGAGGGTGAGCACTGAAGCTTTCTTT.

Concerning this clonotype itself: Just one base apart from a much larger clone, this may be a read error. The chain joins TRBV12-3 or TRBV12-4 to TRBJ2-5; the D gene could be TRBD1 or TRBD2 (5 bases each). The length of the CDR3 is 14 residues. The CDR3 loop reads CASSLRRVGETRYF. The CDR3 DNA sequence: TGTGCCAGCAGTTTGAGAAGGGTGGGGGAGACCCGGTACTTC.

This clonotype showed up many times. This chain connects TRBV7-9 to TRBJ2-5; TRBD1 might be the D (5 bases). There are 15 residues in the CDR3. CDR1 and CDR2 from the germline V gene are SEHNR and FQNEAQ (reference sequence). Trimming cost V 5 bases and J 1 base, with 14 bases left between them. The CDR3 region has the DNA TGTGCCAGCAGCCCCCCCGTGACAGCCCAAGAGACCCAGTACTTC. It specifies CASSPPVTAQETQYF.

The chain uses TRBV27 and TRBJ2-7; tentative D call: TRBD1 (6 bases). The V gene lost 6 bases and the J gene lost 0 bases, with 18 bases spanning the gap. The germline gives CDR1 MNHEY, CDR2 SMNVEV (reference sequence). CDR3 length: 16 amino acids. The CDR3 sequence: CASRTLKTGPSYEQYF. CDR3 DNA: TGTGCCAGCAGGACACTTAAGACAGGACCCTCCTACGAGCAGTACTTC.

This chain connects TRBV28 to TRBJ2-3; 7 bases are a match to TRBD1. V shed 5 bases, J shed 3 bases, and the junction held 11 bases outside the gene matches. Germline V gene sequence: CDR1 MDHEN, CDR2 SYDVKM. CDR3 length equals 16 residues. The CDR3 DNA reads as TGTGCCAGCAGTGAAATCCGGACAGGAGTAACAGATACGCAGTATTTT. Translation gives CASSEIRTGVTDTQYF.

This clonotype has only a few counts. A read error may produce the germline difference seen at one junction end. This chain links TRBV11-2 with TRBJ1-6; D remains unclear. The CDR3 sequence is 12 residues long. Germline assignment: CDR1 SGHAT and CDR2 FQNNGV. The CDR3 DNA sequence: TGTACCAGCAGTTACGGGAATTCACCCCTCCACTTT. The encoded protein is CTSSYGNSPLHF. The whole variable domain, filled in from reference TRBV11-2 and TRBJ1-6, reads EAGVAQSPRYKIIEKRQSVAFWCNPISGHATLYWYQQILGQGPKLLIQFQNNGVVDDSQLPKDRFSAERLKGVDSTLKIQPAKLEDSAVYLCTSSYGNSPLHFGNGTRLTVT.